Below are 27 T cell receptor beta chains sequenced from a single sample in a study of molecular identifiers for immune sequencing clone quantification. TCRdb reprocessed the PCR reads via MiXCR and lists one record per CDR3 protein. The sample includes about 510,000 distinct CDR3 sequences, 25% of them seen just once. Material for sequencing was naive CD8+ T cells from blood, with Jurkat cell RNA spiked in. The subset denotes: FACS-sorted CD8+CD4-CCR7+CD45RA+ naive T cells. These receptors all come from a human donor in good health. Some libraries in this study had Jurkat cell RNA spiked in.

The rearrangement joins TRBV28 to TRBJ2-3; 8 nucleotides agree with TRBD2. CDR1 MDHEN and CDR2 SYDVKM come from the germline V gene. Losses at the gene ends were 2 bases for V and 4 bases for J; bases not matched to a gene: 8. There are 16 residues in the CDR3. The CDR3 nucleotides are TGTGCCAGCAGTTTAGCCCCAGCGGGAGAGGCAGATACGCAGTATTTT. Encoded protein: CASSLAPAGEADTQYF.

The sample holds many counts of this clonotype. The chain is built from TRBV28 and TRBJ1-5; D remains ambiguous. The CDR3 spans 11 residues. Germline CDR1 and CDR2: MDHEN and SYDVKM. V was clipped by 6 bases and J by 4 bases, with 4 bases between them. CDR3 nucleotides: TGTGCCAGCAGCCCAAATCAGCCCCAGCATTTT. Its protein is CASSPNQPQHF.

The chain links TRBV2 to TRBJ2-1; 7 bases are shared with TRBD2. The CDR3 runs 17 residues. CDR1 SNHLY and CDR2 FYNNEI come from the germline V gene. V lost 1 base and J lost 0; bases outside the gene matches: 6. The CDR3 DNA sequence: TGTGCCAGCAGTGAAGATCTAGCGGCGATCTCCTACAATGAGCAGTTCTTC. Protein sequence: CASSEDLAAISYNEQFF.

This clonotype was detected only a few times. The V call is TRBV11-2, the J call TRBJ2-1, with D perhaps matching TRBD2 (6 bases). Germline V gene sequence: CDR1 SGHAT, CDR2 FQNNGV. CDR3 length equals 13 residues. V lost 5 bases and J lost 6, with 11 bases in between. DNA for the CDR3: TGTGCCAGCAGCCTAACTAGCACCAATGAGCAGTTCTTC. It specifies CASSLTSTNEQFF.

This clonotype showed up many times. In nucleotides, the CDR3 is TGCAGTGCTAGCGGGGCTGACTCCTACGAGCAGTACTTC. Encoded protein: CSASGADSYEQYF. This chain uses TRBV20-1 with TRBJ2-7, with D perhaps being TRBD1 or TRBD2 (5 bases each). Germline CDR1 is DFQATT and CDR2 is SNEGSKA (reference sequence). This CDR3 contains 13 residues. V lost 3 bases, J lost 0 bases, and 9 bases lay in between.

The table lists this clonotype with many counts. The chain recombines TRBV20-1 with TRBJ2-7; a possible D gene is TRBD2 (5 bases). Germline loops: CDR1 DFQATT, CDR2 SNEGSKA (reference sequence). The CDR3 has 17 residues. Between the trimmed V and J ends, which lost 0 bases and 0 bases, there was a span of 18 bases. CDR3 nucleotide sequence: TGCAGTGCTAGAGATGTCGCGGCGGGTATGAGCTCCTACGAGCAGTACTTC. Translation gives CSARDVAAGMSSYEQYF.

This clonotype was seen a few times. The chain joins TRBV29-1 to TRBJ2-1, with 8 positions matching TRBD1. Germline V CDR1 and CDR2: SQVTM, ANQGSEA. After removal of 7 bases from V and 7 bases from J, the junction contained 12 bases not matched to a gene. This CDR3 region has 14 residues. The CDR3 protein is CSDPDRVARNEQFF. The CDR3 nucleotides read TGCAGCGACCCGGACAGGGTGGCGCGGAATGAGCAGTTCTTC.

This clonotype showed up many times. The chain carries TRBV4-3 and TRBJ2-5, with 8 bases that match TRBD2. Germline values: CDR1 LGHNA, CDR2 YSLEER. The CDR3 has 15 amino acids. The junction had 5 bases not matched to a gene; V was cut back by 3 bases and J by 2 bases. CDR3 loop: CASSQGLDPQETQYF. CDR3 DNA: TGCGCCAGCAGCCAGGGACTAGATCCACAAGAGACCCAGTACTTC.

V usage is TRBV9 and J usage is TRBJ1-4, with D perhaps TRBD1 (5 bases). V was shortened by 0 bases and J by 10 bases, with 31 bases between the two germline ends. Germline-derived CDR1 and CDR2 are SGDLS and YYNGEE. CDR3 length: 20 amino acids. DNA of the CDR3: TGTGCCAGCAGCGTAGGTCGGCAGGGTTCGGATGCGCGGGGTTATGGAAAACTGTTTTTT. Protein product: CASSVGRQGSDARGYGKLFF. The full variable domain, its missing parts supplied by reference TRBV9 and TRBJ1-4, is DSGVTQTPKHLITATGQRVTLRCSPRSGDLSVYWYQQSLDQGLQFLIQYYNGEERAKGNILERFSAQQFPDLHSELNLSSLELGDSALYFCASSVGRQGSDARGYGKLFFGSGTQLSVL.

This clonotype showed up just once. It may be a read error: a sequence one base away is much more abundant. The chain carries TRBV6-5 and TRBJ2-7; 8 bases are shared with TRBD1. The CDR3 runs 14 residues. Trimming removed 1 base from V and 6 bases from J; junction bases left unmatched: 5. Germline assignment: CDR1 MNHEY and CDR2 SVGAGI. CDR3 sequence reads: CASSYFPGGSEQYF. The DNA for the CDR3 is TGTGCCAGCAGTTACTTTCCAGGGGGCTCCGAGCAGTACTTC.

This clonotype occurred a few times. The chain employs TRBV7-8 and TRBJ1-2; 7 bases are a match to TRBD1. The CDR3 length is 15 residues. Germline V gene sequence: CDR1 SGHVS, CDR2 FQNEAQ. J gave up 2 bases and V 1 base, and 4 bases lay outside the gene matches. The CDR3 sequence is CASSLVGTANYGYTF. DNA of the CDR3: TGTGCCAGCAGCTTAGTGGGGACAGCCAACTATGGCTACACCTTC.

The chain couples TRBV5-3 to TRBJ1-3, with 8 bases lining up with TRBD1. TRBV5-3 qualifies as an ORF whose function is uncertain. The CDR3 contains 15 residues. The V and J ends lost 8 bases and 9 bases, in that order; junction bases with no gene match: 16. Here the CDR3 reads CASGLEMDRAGTIYF. The CDR3, as DNA: TGTGCCAGCGGCTTGGAGATGGACAGGGCTGGCACCATATATTTT.

The chain uses TRBV3-1 and TRBJ1-6, with 7 nucleotides matching TRBD1. This CDR3 region has 18 residues. J gave up 4 bases and V 3 bases, and 12 bases lay outside the gene matches. CDR1 is LGHDT, CDR2 YNNKEL, per germline (reference sequence). This chain's CDR3 is CASSHPPDRVSYNSPLHF. The CDR3 DNA reads TGTGCCAGCAGCCATCCCCCTGACAGGGTTTCGTATAATTCACCCCTCCACTTT.

The chain is built from TRBV11-2 and TRBJ1-3; perhaps TRBD1 as D (6 bases). This CDR3 is 17 amino acids long. Per the germline V gene, CDR1 is SGHAT and CDR2 is FQNNGV. The V end was cut by 4 bases, the J end by 4 bases, with 20 bases between. CDR3 loop: CASSSKTGVDPGNTIYF. CDR3 in DNA: TGTGCCAGCAGCTCTAAGACAGGAGTCGACCCCGGAAACACCATATATTTT.

Points on this clonotype: This CDR3 is missing its conserved last phenylalanine or tryptophan, likely due to a read error. V and J are TRBV7-9 and TRBJ1-5, with 7 nucleotides matching TRBD1. Germline V gives CDR1 SEHNR, CDR2 FQNEAQ (reference sequence). The CDR3 consists of 15 residues. CDR3 loop: CASSSTGTVNQRQHV. Written as DNA, the CDR3 is TGTGCCAGCAGCTCGACAGGGACGGTCAATCAGCGCCAGCATGTT.

The chain uses TRBV13 and TRBJ2-3; the match to TRBD2 covers 11 bases. The trim removed 5 bases at V and 3 bases at J, leaving 13 bases unmatched. This CDR3 is built from 18 residues. Germline V gene sequence: CDR1 PRHDT, CDR2 FYEKMQ (reference sequence). The CDR3 region is CASSGRGSGGALTDTQYF. CDR3 in DNA: TGTGCCAGCAGCGGACGGGGTAGCGGGGGGGCCCTGACAGATACGCAGTATTTT.

As regards this clonotype: The junction differs from germline at one of its ends, possibly a read error. V usage is TRBV4-3 and J usage is TRBJ2-6; D may be TRBD1 (6 bases). Germline V CDR1 and CDR2: LGHNA, YSLEER. The CDR3 has 21 amino acids. CDR3 amino acids: CASGQENPVYRASSGANVLTF. Here the CDR3 DNA reads TGCGCCAGCGGCCAAGAAAACCCAGTCTACAGGGCAAGCTCTGGGGCCAACGTCCTGACTTTC.

At least ten counts were recorded for this clonotype. The chain links TRBV13 to TRBJ1-5; perhaps TRBD1 as D (5 bases). Trimming removed 6 bases at V and 9 bases at J, with 12 bases between. From germline, CDR1 is PRHDT and CDR2 FYEKMQ (reference sequence). The CDR3 length is 12 residues. The CDR3 DNA is TGTGCCAGCAGTTTCCTCCAGGGGCCCCAGCATTTT. As protein: CASSFLQGPQHF.

The gene calls are TRBV10-3 and TRBJ1-6; a weak D match, TRBD1 (5 bases). Germline V gene lookup returns CDR1 ENHRY and CDR2 SYGVKD. The CDR3 extends over 14 amino acids. V was shortened by 8 bases and J by 5 bases, with 13 bases between the two germline ends. The CDR3 here is CAIGAPRDNSPLHF. In nucleotides, the CDR3 is TGTGCCATCGGAGCGCCCAGGGATAATTCACCCCTCCACTTT.

The chain employs TRBV28 and TRBJ1-2; 7 bases are a match to TRBD1. V gave up 3 bases and J gave up 3 bases; unmatched junction bases: 7. Germline loops: CDR1 MDHEN, CDR2 SYDVKM. The CDR3 contains 15 residues. The CDR3 spells CASSLREGAYYGYTF. CDR3 in DNA: TGTGCCAGCAGTTTGAGGGAGGGGGCGTACTATGGCTACACCTTC.

The chain uses TRBV6-2 or TRBV6-3 and TRBJ2-7; maybe TRBD2 (5 bases). The V gene lost 5 bases and the J gene lost 4 bases, with 15 bases spanning the gap. Germline-derived CDR1 and CDR2 are MNHEY and SVGEGT. The CDR3 is 14 amino acids. The CDR3 nucleotides read TGTGCCAGCAGTGCCCCGGGAAAAAGATACGAGCAGTACTTC. As protein: CASSAPGKRYEQYF.

This clonotype came up many times. The J gene is TRBJ2-2, the V gene TRBV29-1; TRBD1 aligns across 9 bases. J lost 4 bases, V lost 1 base, and 1 base had no gene match. CDR1 and CDR2 (germline): SQVTM, ANQGSEA. The CDR3 is made up of 14 amino acids. CDR3 in amino acids: CSVEGTGVTGELFF. CDR3 nucleotides: TGCAGCGTTGAAGGGACAGGGGTCACCGGGGAGCTGTTTTTT.

About this clonotype: In this CDR3 the conserved last residue, phenylalanine or tryptophan, is missing, so a read error is likely. The genes are TRBV30 and TRBJ2-7; TRBD1 is a possible D gene (6 bases). Germline assignment: CDR1 GTSNPN and CDR2 SVGIG (reference sequence). Deletions cut 5 bases from V and 5 bases from J, with 22 bases between. The CDR3 is made up of 15 amino acids. DNA for the CDR3: TGTGCCTGGGGCACCCGGGACACCCAGGAGAACGAGCAGTACCTC. Its translation: CAWGTRDTQENEQYL.

Ten or more counts support this clonotype. The J gene is TRBJ1-1, the V gene TRBV6-6, with 7 bases that match TRBD1. The CDR3 totals 16 residues. The V segment lost 2 bases and the J segment 9 bases; nucleotides outside the gene matches: 15. Germline V lookup: CDR1 MNHNY, CDR2 SVGAGI (reference sequence). The CDR3 region is CASSYGPGTDDQKAFF. CDR3 bases: TGTGCCAGCAGTTACGGGCCCGGGACAGACGATCAAAAAGCTTTCTTT.

Only a few counts were recorded for this clonotype. The genes are TRBV19 and TRBJ2-1, with D possibly being TRBD1 (6 bases). The CDR3 totals 12 residues. V lost 7 bases to trimming and J lost 3 bases, with 7 bases between them. Germline-derived CDR1 and CDR2 are LNHDA and SQIVND (reference sequence). This chain's CDR3 is CASKDSYNEQFF. DNA for the CDR3: TGTGCCAGTAAGGACAGCTACAATGAGCAGTTCTTC.

The sample holds a few counts of this clonotype. The chain combines TRBV12-3 or TRBV12-4 with TRBJ1-1; D gene ambiguous. The V and J ends lost 8 bases and 6 bases respectively, with 13 bases between them. The CDR3 spans 12 residues. CDR3 nucleotides: TGTGCCAGCGGGGAAACCAGAGCTGAAGCTTTCTTT. As protein: CASGETRAEAFF.

This clonotype was counted at least ten times. This chain uses TRBV7-9 with TRBJ1-3, with 7 positions matching TRBD1. The CDR3 extends over 17 amino acids. From germline, CDR1 is SEHNR and CDR2 FQNEAQ (reference sequence). Losses at the gene ends were 5 bases for V and 4 bases for J; bases not matched to a gene: 14. The CDR3 nucleotides are TGTGCCAGCAGCACGTTGAGGAGGGGGCAGTTCGGAAACACCATATATTTT. Its protein is CASSTLRRGQFGNTIYF.